These 15 T cell receptor beta chains were all obtained from the same sample, sequenced in a study of response to subunit inactivated influenza vaccine. TCRdb analysed the RT-PCR reads with MiXCR anew, one entry per CDR3 protein. The table lists about 650,000 distinct CDR3 sequences, about a sixth of them singletons. The starting material was PBMCs from blood, obtained approximately 13 days after vaccination. All receptors come from a man aged 50-59 years who received an inactivated influenza vaccine.

The table lists this clonotype with a few counts. V usage is TRBV20-1 and J usage is TRBJ2-7; 7 nucleotides line up with TRBD2. The CDR3 is 13 residues long. In germline, CDR1 is DFQATT, CDR2 SNEGSKA (reference sequence). The V gene end was trimmed by 5 bases and the J gene end by 4 bases; junction bases not matched to a gene: 8. The CDR3 nucleotides are TGCAGTGCTGCCGTGGGGACTACTTACGAGCAGTACTTC. It specifies CSAAVGTTYEQYF.

This clonotype has a handful of counts. V is TRBV7-8 and J is TRBJ2-3, with D possibly TRBD1 on 6 matching bases. The germline gives CDR1 SGHVS, CDR2 FQNEAQ. CDR3 length equals 13 residues. The V gene lost 5 bases and the J gene lost 6 bases, with 12 bases spanning the gap. The CDR3 bases are TGTGCCAGCAGCCCGGGACACAGGGATACGCAGTATTTT. Translation gives CASSPGHRDTQYF.

The genes are TRBV10-3 and TRBJ2-2; the D gene is possibly TRBD2 (5 bases). From germline, CDR1 is ENHRY and CDR2 SYGVKD. The V gene lost 3 bases and the J gene lost 2 bases, with 19 bases spanning the gap. This CDR3 has 18 residues. In nucleotides, the CDR3 is TGTGCCATCAGTGATCTTACTAAACCGGGATCTAACACCGGGGAGCTGTTTTTT. It encodes CAISDLTKPGSNTGELFF.

The chain has TRBV29-1 and TRBJ2-7; D could derive from TRBD1 or TRBD2 (5 bases each). Looked up from germline, CDR1 is SQVTM and CDR2 is ANQGSEA. The V gene lost 5 bases and the J gene lost 4 bases, with 18 bases spanning the gap. The CDR3 consists of 14 residues. This CDR3 is CSVSVWDGKYEQYF. The DNA for the CDR3 is TGCAGCGTTTCAGTGTGGGACGGGAAATACGAGCAGTACTTC.

Only a few counts were recorded for this clonotype. The gene calls are TRBV7-9 and TRBJ2-2, with TRBD2 matching over 8 bases. This CDR3 comprises 15 residues. The J segment lost 5 bases and the V segment lost 5 bases, leaving 7 bases of the junction unmatched. Germline V CDR1 and CDR2: SEHNR, FQNEAQ (reference sequence). The CDR3 nucleotides are TGTGCCAGCAGCAACGAGCGGGAGAGAACCGGGGAGCTGTTTTTT. Translation gives CASSNERERTGELFF.

This clonotype appeared a few times. The chain is built from TRBV4-1 and TRBJ1-5; TRBD1 agrees at 10 bases. There are 17 residues in the CDR3. V dropped 0 bases and J dropped 7; count of bases not matched to a gene: 9. Germline V gene lookup returns CDR1 MGHRA and CDR2 YSYEKL. The CDR3 here is CASSQDPTGQGIQPQHF. In DNA form, the CDR3 reads TGCGCCAGCAGCCAAGATCCCACGGGACAGGGGATACAGCCCCAGCATTTT.

This clonotype appeared a few times. The gene calls are TRBV12-3 or TRBV12-4 and TRBJ2-3, with a weak D call TRBD2 (7 bases). The CDR3 has 14 residues. The V end was cut by 3 bases, the J end by 6 bases, with 13 bases between. CDR3 region: CASSLRGTLDTQYF. CDR3 sequence (DNA): TGTGCCAGCAGTTTGCGGGGGACATTGGATACGCAGTATTTT.

This clonotype was detected many times. The V gene is TRBV5-1, the J gene TRBJ1-1; TRBD1 is a possible D gene (5 bases). The ends were cut back, 5 bases at V and 5 bases at J, with 22 bases in the middle. Germline V gives CDR1 SGHRS, CDR2 YFSETQ. The CDR3 consists of 16 residues. The CDR3 DNA follows: TGCGCCAGCAGAACTACTCCCACAGGTTCGGGGACTGAAGCTTTCTTT. Protein: CASRTTPTGSGTEAFF.

This clonotype has at least ten counts. The rearrangement links TRBV7-9 to TRBJ2-5; D could derive from TRBD1 or TRBD2 (6 bases each). CDR1 is SEHNR and CDR2 is FQNEAQ in the germline V gene (reference sequence). Trimming removed 6 bases from V and 5 bases from J, with 25 bases in between. The CDR3 contains 17 residues. CDR3 in amino acids: CASSSRGDALSRETQYF. The CDR3 DNA is TGTGCCAGCAGTTCTAGGGGGGACGCTCTTTCTCGGGAGACCCAGTACTTC.

The sample holds a few counts of this clonotype. This sequence joins TRBV27 and TRBJ2-1; D is uncertain. The germline V gene has CDR1 MNHEY and CDR2 SMNVEV (reference sequence). Trimming stripped 2 bases from V and 5 bases from J, with 13 bases between. The CDR3 totals 15 residues. CDR3: CASSLRSTYNNEQFF. The CDR3 region has the DNA TGTGCCAGCAGTTTAAGATCGACCTATAACAATGAGCAGTTCTTC.

The gene calls are TRBV20-1 and TRBJ1-6; no definite D call. Germline V lookup: CDR1 DFQATT, CDR2 SNEGSKA (reference sequence). The CDR3 covers 14 residues. Trimming cost V 3 bases and J 10 bases, with 16 bases left between them. CDR3 amino acids: CSASPARVGSPLHF. The CDR3 DNA follows: TGCAGTGCTAGCCCCGCCCGGGTTGGCTCACCCCTCCACTTT.

In this sample, this clonotype turned up a few times. The gene calls are TRBV20-1 and TRBJ2-7; D is uncertain. The germline CDR1 and CDR2 sequences are DFQATT and SNEGSKA (reference sequence). V lost 0 bases and J lost 9, with 18 bases in between. This CDR3 is 14 amino acids long. The CDR3 coding sequence is TGCAGTGCTAGAGAGCCCAGGACCAACCGGAGGCAGTACTTC. Translation gives CSAREPRTNRRQYF.

This clonotype has only a few counts. The chain couples TRBV7-9 to TRBJ2-3; either TRBD1 or TRBD2 may supply D (6 bases each). The CDR3 runs 17 residues. Per germline, CDR1 SEHNR and CDR2 FQNEAQ (reference sequence). Trimming shortened V by 2 bases and J by 2 bases, and 17 bases separated the two germline ends. The CDR3 DNA follows: TGTGCCAGCAGCTTACCCCTGAAGGGGGGATCCACAGATACGCAGTATTTT. It codes for CASSLPLKGGSTDTQYF.

CDR3 bases: TGTGCCAGCAGTTTAGGAAGGACCGCCACTGAAGCTTTCTTT. Translated: CASSLGRTATEAFF. The rearrangement links TRBV6-2 or TRBV6-3 to TRBJ1-1, with no clear D. Between the trimmed V and J ends, which lost 4 bases and 4 bases, there was a span of 13 bases. This CDR3 has 14 residues. Germline V gene sequence: CDR1 MNHEY, CDR2 SVGEGT.

The table lists this clonotype with a few counts. This chain uses TRBV12-3 or TRBV12-4 with TRBJ2-1; 12 positions agree with TRBD2. The CDR3 has 15 amino acids. Losses at the gene ends were 5 bases for V and 7 bases for J; bases not matched to a gene: 6. In DNA form, the CDR3 reads TGTGCCAGCAGTCCCACACTAGCGGGAGGTAATGAGCAGTTCTTC. Protein sequence: CASSPTLAGGNEQFF.